Listed below are T cell receptor beta chains from one sample, sequenced in a study of shared clonotypes between healthy human individuals. The repertoire was sequenced with immunoSEQ multiplex PCR; TCRdb's copy has only in-frame clones and lacks some. Among 2,500,000 or so clones listed, 80% to 95% were seen once. The sequencing input was naive CD4+ T cells from PBMCs. The receptors originated from a man aged 18 to 35 in good health. Some clones in this sample may be carry-over from other donors' samples. Both conserved end residues are part of each CDR3. A D gene is named only where the DNA matches it firmly. A row's size may be missing; if present it is once, few, many or a size class.

.	15	TRBV7-2	.	TRBJ2-2	TGTGCCAGCAGGACAAGAGAGTGGGACACCGGGGAGCTGTTTTTT	CASRTREWDTGELFF
.	15	TRBV9	.	TRBJ2-7	TGTGCCAGCAGCGCAAATTCTGGCTACGCACACGAGCAGTACTTC	CASSANSGYAHEQYF
.	13	TRBV6-5	.	TRBJ2-3	TGTGCCAGCAGTTCCAGCGGGTCAGATACGCAGTATTTT	CASSSSGSDTQYF
.	15	TRBV28	TRBD1	TRBJ1-1	TGTGCCAGCCGAAAGGGACAGGGAATGAACACTGAAGCTTTCTTT	CASRKGQGMNTEAFF
.	15	TRBV29-1	.	TRBJ2-3	TGCAGCGTAAAATGGTGGACACTCAGCACAGATACGCAGTATTTT	CSVKWWTLSTDTQYF
.	13	TRBV29-1	TRBD1	TRBJ2-7	TGCAGCGGAGGGGGACAGATAATTGGCGAGCAGTACTTC	CSGGGQIIGEQYF
.	12	TRBV10-3	.	TRBJ2-2	TGTGCCATCAGTGAGGCCACCGGGGAGCTGTTTTTT	CAISEATGELFF
.	15	TRBV7-2	TRBD2	TRBJ2-3	TGTGCCAGCAGCATTGGGACTAGCGGAGGAGATACGCAGTATTTT	CASSIGTSGGDTQYF
.	18	TRBV4-3	TRBD2	TRBJ2-7	TGCGCCAGCAGCCAAGCCCCACAACTAGCGGGAAACTCCTACGAGCAGTACTTC	CASSQAPQLAGNSYEQYF
once	16	TRBV14	TRBD1	TRBJ2-7	TGTGCCAGCAGCCAAGATTTCGGACAGGGGGACTACGAGCAGTACTTC	CASSQDFGQGDYEQYF
.	17	TRBV7-3	.	TRBJ2-3	TGTGCCAGCAGCCCGAGAGTTGGGCTAGAGAGTGCGGATACGCAGTATTTT	CASSPRVGLESADTQYF
.	14	TRBV18	.	TRBJ1-4	TGTGCCAGCTCACCCCCCGAGGGGATTGAAAAACTGTTTTTT	CASSPPEGIEKLFF
.	14	TRBV5-4	.	TRBJ2-1	TGTGCCAGCAGCTTCTCGTACAGCAACAATGAGCAGTTCTTC	CASSFSYSNNEQFF
.	14	TRBV7-3	.	TRBJ2-1	TGTGCCAGCAGCTTGAATCTAGCATCAAATGAGCAGTTCTTC	CASSLNLASNEQFF
.	15	TRBV28	.	TRBJ1-4	TGTGCCAGCACCCCGGGGGGGGCGGTAAATGAAAAACTGTTTTTT	CASTPGGAVNEKLFF
.	13	TRBV28	TRBD1	TRBJ1-1	TGTGCCAGCACATTACCGGGACAGGGTGAAGCTTTCTTT	CASTLPGQGEAFF
.	16	TRBV5-5	TRBD2	TRBJ2-7	TGTGCCAGCAGCCCACTGCTAGCGGGAGTAATCGGCGTGCAGTACTTC	CASSPLLAGVIGVQYF
.	13	TRBV9	.	TRBJ1-2	TGTGCCAGCAGCCTCCAGGGTAAAGGTGGCTACACCTTC	CASSLQGKGGYTF
.	12	TRBV30	.	TRBJ1-2	TGTGCCTGGAGGATTTATCCCTCTGGCTACACCTTC	CAWRIYPSGYTF
.	15	TRBV28	.	TRBJ2-2	TGTGCCAGCAGTAACCGAGGGAGGCACACCGGGGAGCTGTTTTTT	CASSNRGRHTGELFF
once	14	TRBV6-9	.	TRBJ1-1	TGTGCCAGCAGCATCGAAAAGGTCAACACTGAAGCTTTCTTT	CASSIEKVNTEAFF
.	13	TRBV5-6	.	TRBJ1-2	TGTGCCAGCAGCTTGGCTTGGACAGCTGGCTACACCTTC	CASSLAWTAGYTF
.	17	TRBV19	TRBD1	TRBJ1-2	TGTGCCAGTAGTATAGGTCAAACGAGAGGACAGGGTCGAGGCTACACCTTC	CASSIGQTRGQGRGYTF
.	19	TRBV7-2	TRBD2	TRBJ2-7	TGTGCCAGCAGCTTATTTTTACGACCCCTAGCGGTCATAAACTACGAGCAGTACTTC	CASSLFLRPLAVINYEQYF
.	16	TRBV7-2	.	TRBJ2-7	TGTGCCAGCAGCTTAGACGGACGGGACTTTTCCTACGAGCAGTACTTC	CASSLDGRDFSYEQYF
few	14	TRBV27	.	TRBJ1-1	TGTGCCAGCAGTAGCGCAGGGGTCGACACTGAAGCTTTCTTT	CASSSAGVDTEAFF
.	15	TRBV7-9	TRBD2	TRBJ2-3	TGTGCCAGCAGCTTGGGACTAGAGGTTATTGATACGCAGTATTTT	CASSLGLEVIDTQYF
.	14	TRBV5-5	.	TRBJ2-7	TGTGCCAGCAGCTCAGCACTAGCCTACTACGAGCAGTACTTC	CASSSALAYYEQYF
once	16	TRBV4-1	TRBD1	TRBJ2-5	TGCGCCAGCAGCCAAGCGGGGACAGGGACGTGGGAGACCCAGTACTTC	CASSQAGTGTWETQYF
.	14	TRBV7-2	TRBD1	TRBJ2-7	TGTGCCAGCAGCTTACGGACAGGGTCCTACGAGCAGTACTTC	CASSLRTGSYEQYF
.	17	TRBV6-4	.	TRBJ2-1	TGTGCCAGCAGTGAACGAAGCGGAACCCGCTCCTACAATGAGCAGTTCTTC	CASSERSGTRSYNEQFF
.	15	TRBV15	.	TRBJ1-1	TGTGCCACCAGCAGACGTCAGGGTCCTAACACTGAAGCTTTCTTT	CATSRRQGPNTEAFF
.	16	TRBV4-3	TRBD1	TRBJ2-7	TGCGCCAGCAGCCAAGGAAGCTTGGGACAGGGACGGGAGCAGTACTTC	CASSQGSLGQGREQYF
.	16	TRBV5-4	TRBD2	TRBJ2-1	TGTGCCAGCAGCTCAGCGACTAGCGGGAATCGCAATGAGCAGTTCTTC	CASSSATSGNRNEQFF
.	13	TRBV29-1	.	TRBJ1-1	TGCAGCGTTGGCGGGGTCATGAACACTGAAGCTTTCTTT	CSVGGVMNTEAFF
.	17	TRBV5-4	TRBD2	TRBJ2-3	TGTGCCAGCAATTTTGGGGGTCTAGCGGTGAGCACAGATACGCAGTATTTT	CASNFGGLAVSTDTQYF
.	17	TRBV30	.	TRBJ2-7	TGTGCCTGGACCCCAAGTATTCGGCGGGGAAGCTCCTACGAGCAGCACTTC	CAWTPSIRRGSSYEQHF
.	14	TRBV5-1	.	TRBJ2-3	TGCGCCAGCAGCTTGGGGGGGCCAGGAGATACGCAGTATTTT	CASSLGGPGDTQYF
.	15	TRBV6-5	.	TRBJ1-1	TGTGCCAGCAGTTACACCACGTTGCAGAACACTGAAGCTTTCTTT	CASSYTTLQNTEAFF